This T cell receptor beta chain was sequenced for a study of long-term antiretroviral therapy in people with HIV. General observations from the study: CDR3 lengths in HIV samples spanned a narrower range than controls. At every time point, clones expanded before ART dominated the repertoire. Participants lacked recorded data on ART adherence, viral resistance or therapy changes.

Investigators performed immunoSEQ version v3.0 at survey level. Profiling relied on immunoSEQ multiplex PCR, and the TCRdb table lists in-frame clones only, not all of them. The sample yields under 20,000 clones, roughly 91% seen once. CDR1 is SGDLS and CDR2 is YYNGEE in the germline V gene. The V gene lost 0 bases and the J gene lost 5 bases, with 14 bases spanning the gap. This CDR3 contains 15 residues. Prior to DNA extraction, the samples held about 0.95-11 million cryopreserved PBMC. About this clone itself: The antigen remains unidentified.

The input for sequencing was unsorted PBMCs, taken 0.3 years after starting antiretroviral therapy. The receptor was isolated from a man in his fifties or sixties with HIV. This sequence joins TRBV9 and TRBJ1-2; possibly TRBD1 for D (5 bases). The CDR3 protein is CASSVDGGPLYGYTF. The CDR3 DNA is TGTGCCAGCAGCGTAGATGGGGGACCCCTTTATGGCTACACCTTC.